In its sample, the clone carrying this T cell receptor (beta chain) was seen a few times. The germline CDR1 and CDR2 sequences are ENHRY and SYGVKD. The CDR3 has 15 residues. Trimming shortened V by 7 bases and J by 3 bases, and 18 bases separated the two germline ends. The source of the sample is a study of blood T cell repertoires in COVID-19. TCRdb's table, derived via immunoSEQ multiplex PCR, lists solely in-frame clones and lacks some. The sample shows a few hundred thousand clones, roughly 88% of them seen only once. The study assigned cohorts using participant-reported clinical history. The chain links TRBV10-3 to TRBJ1-1, with D perhaps TRBD1 (6 bases). The sequenced sample consisted of PBMCs or T cells enriched from blood (not recorded which). The source of this sequence is a woman in her forties with acute COVID-19. The chain's CDR3 is CAITEEGGKYTEAFF. The DNA for the CDR3 is TGTGCCATCACCGAGGAGGGGGGGAAGTACACTGAAGCTTTCTTT.